These 29 T cell receptor beta chains were sequenced from one sample in a study of T cell responses to AZD1222 COVID-19 vaccine. Libraries were prepared by immunoSEQ multiplex PCR; TCRdb keeps only in-frame clonotypes and omits some of them. The sample has fewer than 150,000 clones; 93% are singletons. The sample in question was peripheral blood, obtained on day 0 of AZD1222 vaccination. The receptors here all came from an adult in good health.

V and J are TRBV3-1 (or the pseudogene TRBV3-2) and TRBJ1-2; 7 bases match TRBD1. The J segment lost 4 bases and the V segment lost 1 base, leaving 12 bases of the junction unmatched. This CDR3 contains 17 residues. CDR1 is LGHDT and CDR2 is YNNKEL in the germline V gene (reference sequence). As DNA, the CDR3 is TGTGCCAGCAGCCAAGGTATTCAGACAGGGAGCTTCTATGGCTACACCTTC. Its translation is CASSQGIQTGSFYGYTF.

V usage is TRBV5-1 and J usage is TRBJ1-2; D might be TRBD1 (5 bases). The CDR3 is 19 amino acids. Germline V gene lookup returns CDR1 SGHRS and CDR2 YFSETQ. V shed 2 bases and J shed 2 bases, with 25 bases lying between them. The CDR3 DNA is TGCGCCAGCAGCTTTCGTCAGAGCCCTGCCGGGGGACCAAACTATGGCTACACCTTC. Translated, it gives CASSFRQSPAGGPNYGYTF.

The rearrangement joins TRBV10-3 to TRBJ1-6; perhaps TRBD1 as D (5 bases). The germline V gene has CDR1 ENHRY and CDR2 SYGVKD. Trimming left V 3 bases short and J 0 bases short, with 21 bases between. The CDR3 sequence is 20 residues long. CDR3 in DNA: TGTGCCATCAGTGAAAGAGATACGCTAAGACAGAGCTCCTATAATTCACCCCTCCACTTT. Protein product: CAISERDTLRQSSYNSPLHF.

In DNA, the CDR3 is TGTGCCAGCAGCGATCCAAACAGCGGTTATAGCAATCAGCCCCAGCATTTT. It specifies CASSDPNSGYSNQPQHF. V and J are TRBV2 and TRBJ1-5; D is undetermined. V lost 6 bases to trimming and J lost 0 bases, with 18 bases between them. Germline V gene lookup returns CDR1 SNHLY and CDR2 FYNNEI. This CDR3 contains 17 residues.

This rearrangement joins TRBV11-2 to TRBJ2-3, with no clear D. This CDR3 spans 13 amino acids. Germline values: CDR1 SGHAT, CDR2 FQNNGV. Trimming pared 6 bases from V and 0 bases from J, leaving 7 bases between. The CDR3 nucleotides are TGTGCCAGCAGGCTCCCTAGCACAGATACGCAGTATTTT. This encodes CASRLPSTDTQYF. Based on the CDR3 plus reference TRBV11-2 and TRBJ2-3, the full variable domain is EAGVAQSPRYKIIEKRQSVAFWCNPISGHATLYWYQQILGQGPKLLIQFQNNGVVDDSQLPKDRFSAERLKGVDSTLKIQPAKLEDSAVYLCASRLPSTDTQYFGPGTRLTVL.

This rearrangement joins TRBV4-1 to TRBJ1-2, with TRBD1 identical over 7 bases. V dropped 3 bases and J dropped 2; count of bases not matched to a gene: 9. This CDR3 comprises 16 residues. Germline CDR1 and CDR2: MGHRA and YSYEKL. CDR3 in amino acids: CASSQYPGTVNYGYTF. The CDR3 nucleotides read TGCGCCAGCAGCCAGTATCCCGGGACAGTGAACTATGGCTACACCTTC.

This chain connects TRBV5-5 to TRBJ1-5; tentatively, D is TRBD1 (6 bases). With 5 bases removed from V and 6 bases from J, the gap between germline ends came to 15 bases. The CDR3 is made up of 14 amino acids. Germline V gives CDR1 SGHKS, CDR2 YYEKEE (reference sequence). The CDR3 coding sequence is TGTGCCAGCAGTTATGACAGGAGGGCTCAGCCCCAGCATTTT. Protein: CASSYDRRAQPQHF.

The chain combines TRBV6-5 with TRBJ1-2; D possibly corresponds to TRBD1 (5 bases). The length of the CDR3 is 15 residues. With 2 bases removed from V and 1 base from J, the gap between germline ends came to 11 bases. Per germline, CDR1 MNHEY and CDR2 SVGAGI. CDR3 DNA sequence: TGTGCCAGCAGTTACCTAACAGGTTTTAACTATGGCTACACCTTC. Translation gives CASSYLTGFNYGYTF.

V and J are TRBV28 and TRBJ2-7; no clear D gene. The CDR3 covers 12 residues. Germline lookup yields CDR1 MDHEN and CDR2 SYDVKM. The V end was cut by 6 bases, the J end by 7 bases, with 13 bases between. The CDR3 coding sequence is TGTGCCAGCAGCTCCGAAGGGCGGGAGCAGTACTTC. As protein: CASSSEGREQYF.

The rearrangement links TRBV11-2 to TRBJ1-2; D gene ambiguous. The length of the CDR3 is 13 residues. V dropped 5 bases and J dropped 5 bases, with 12 bases sitting between them. CDR1 is SGHAT, CDR2 FQNNGV, per germline. The CDR3 is CASSPDGIYGYTF. Written as DNA, the CDR3 is TGTGCCAGCAGCCCGGACGGAATTTATGGCTACACCTTC.

J is TRBJ2-7 and V is TRBV7-6, with 7 positions matching TRBD2. CDR1 is SGHVS and CDR2 is FNYEAQ in the germline V gene. The ends lost 7 bases at V and 4 bases at J; junction bases unmatched: 10. The CDR3 is made up of 14 amino acids. The CDR3 region has the DNA TGTGCCAGCACCCCGGGAGGAAACGGGTACGAGCAGTACTTC. It codes for CASTPGGNGYEQYF. The full variable domain, rest sourced from reference TRBV7-6 and TRBJ2-7, is GAGVSQSPRYKVTKRGQDVALRCDPISGHVSLYWYRQALGQGPEFLTYFNYEAQQDKSGLPNDRFSAERPEGSISTLTIQRTEQRDSAMYRCASTPGGNGYEQYFGPGTRLTVT.

The genes are TRBV28 and TRBJ1-4; D is ambiguous. Per germline, CDR1 MDHEN and CDR2 SYDVKM. V was cut by 3 bases and J by 10 bases, with 15 bases left in between. This CDR3 region has 14 residues. For the CDR3, the DNA is TGTGCCAGCAGTTTTCGGCAGTATAAAGGAAAACTGTTTTTT. It yields the protein CASSFRQYKGKLFF.

V gene TRBV18 combines with J gene TRBJ2-3, with D possibly matching TRBD2 (6 bases). Trimming took 4 bases from V and 3 from J, leaving 11 bases between them. Germline V gives CDR1 KGHSH, CDR2 LQKENI. This CDR3 is 14 amino acids long. The CDR3 protein is CASSRALATDTQYF. The CDR3 coding sequence is TGTGCCAGCTCACGGGCTCTAGCGACAGATACGCAGTATTTT.

V and J are TRBV9 and TRBJ1-1, with 7 bases aligning to TRBD1. The CDR3 is 14 residues long. V was pared by 3 bases and J by 1 base, with 3 bases of the junction left unmatched. Germline V lookup: CDR1 SGDLS, CDR2 YYNGEE. The CDR3 region is CASSARTGNTEAFF. The CDR3 DNA reads TGTGCCAGCAGCGCCCGGACAGGGAACACTGAAGCTTTCTTT. The variable domain in full, completed from reference TRBV9 and TRBJ1-1, reads DSGVTQTPKHLITATGQRVTLRCSPRSGDLSVYWYQQSLDQGLQFLIQYYNGEERAKGNILERFSAQQFPDLHSELNLSSLELGDSALYFCASSARTGNTEAFFGQGTRLTVV.

The chain links TRBV5-1 to TRBJ1-2, with D possibly TRBD1 on 6 matching bases. CDR1 is SGHRS and CDR2 is YFSETQ in the germline V gene. Trimming stripped 6 bases from V and 0 bases from J, with 12 bases between. The CDR3 contains 14 residues. CDR3 in DNA: TGCGCCAGCACCCAAGGGGGTACTAACTATGGCTACACCTTC. This gives the protein CASTQGGTNYGYTF.

This chain joins TRBV21-1 and TRBJ2-7; the table's TRBD1 call for D was not verified on the DNA. TRBV21-1 is deemed a pseudogene. The length of the CDR3 is 13 residues. The DNA for the CDR3 is TGTGCCAGCAGCAAAGCGGTGGACAACGAGCAGTACTTC. Protein sequence: CASSKAVDNEQYF.

The V and J genes are TRBV14 and TRBJ1-6; D unclear. The V end was cut by 1 base, the J end by 3 bases, with 7 bases between. The CDR3 contains 15 residues. Per germline, CDR1 SGHDN and CDR2 FVKESK. The CDR3 region is CASSQGGLYNSPLHF. The CDR3 DNA reads TGTGCCAGCAGCCAAGGAGGGCTCTATAATTCACCCCTCCACTTT.

This chain uses TRBV7-9 with TRBJ2-1, with D perhaps TRBD2 (7 bases). Trimming stripped 5 bases from V and 11 bases from J, with 19 bases between. Germline CDR1 is SEHNR and CDR2 is FQNEAQ (reference sequence). CDR3 length: 14 amino acids. CDR3: CASSPDGAGHKQFF. The DNA of the CDR3 is TGTGCCAGCAGCCCCGACGGAGCGGGACACAAGCAGTTCTTC.

The chain has TRBV7-9 and TRBJ1-2; D may be TRBD1 (5 bases). The CDR3 sequence is 15 residues long. Germline V gene sequence: CDR1 SEHNR, CDR2 FQNEAQ (reference sequence). V was cut by 2 bases and J by 5 bases, with 15 bases left in between. As DNA, the CDR3 is TGTGCCAGCAGCTTAACAGACAGAGCCAGGTATGGCTACACCTTC. Its translation is CASSLTDRARYGYTF.

The V gene is TRBV12-5, the J gene TRBJ1-3; D remains ambiguous. Germline loops: CDR1 LGHNT, CDR2 FRNRAP. This CDR3 region has 14 residues. V was clipped by 1 base and J by 7 bases, with 11 bases between them. Here the CDR3 reads CASGLDAARNTIYF. DNA for the CDR3: TGTGCTAGTGGTTTGGACGCGGCTAGGAACACCATATATTTT. The entire variable domain, with the rest obtained from reference TRBV12-5 and TRBJ1-3, is as follows: DARVTQTPRHKVTEMGQEVTMRCQPILGHNTVFWYRQTMMQGLELLAYFRNRAPLDDSGMPKDRFSAEMPDATLATLKIQPSEPRDSAVYFCASGLDAARNTIYFGEGSWLTVV.

Notes on this clone: This CDR3 is also generated by other DNA sequences in the sample. The V gene is TRBV10-1, the J gene TRBJ1-5, with D uncertain. CDR1 and CDR2 from the germline V gene are WNHNN and SYGVQD (reference sequence). This CDR3 is built from 13 residues. Trimming stripped 3 bases from V and 0 bases from J, with 3 bases between. CDR3: CASSEGSNQPQHF. The DNA of the CDR3 is TGCGCCAGCAGTGAAGGTAGCAATCAGCCCCAGCATTTT.

This sequence joins TRBV12-5 and TRBJ1-3; no clear D gene. V shed 3 bases and J shed 0 bases, with 15 bases lying between them. Germline CDR1 is LGHNT and CDR2 is FRNRAP. The CDR3 has 17 residues. CDR3 sequence: CASGLSALYDSGNTIYF. CDR3 DNA sequence: TGTGCTAGTGGTTTATCAGCCCTCTATGACTCTGGAAACACCATATATTTT. The full variable domain, its missing parts supplied by reference TRBV12-5 and TRBJ1-3, is DARVTQTPRHKVTEMGQEVTMRCQPILGHNTVFWYRQTMMQGLELLAYFRNRAPLDDSGMPKDRFSAEMPDATLATLKIQPSEPRDSAVYFCASGLSALYDSGNTIYFGEGSWLTVV.

The gene calls are TRBV3-1 (or the pseudogene TRBV3-2) and TRBJ1-1; possibly TRBD1 for D (5 bases). The CDR3 sequence is 16 residues long. Between the trimmed V and J ends, which lost 1 base and 0 bases, there was a span of 12 bases. From germline, CDR1 is LGHDT and CDR2 YNNKEL (reference sequence). In DNA, the CDR3 is TGTGCCAGCAGCCAAGGTTTGGGGCTAATGAACACTGAAGCTTTCTTT. This gives the protein CASSQGLGLMNTEAFF.

The CDR3 nucleotides are TGTGCCAGTAGTAGCATTGAGGAGACCCAGTACTTC. This translates into CASSSIEETQYF. The chain links TRBV19 to TRBJ2-5; D unclear. The V and J ends lost 4 bases and 5 bases respectively, with 8 bases between them. CDR1 and CDR2 (germline): LNHDA, SQIVND (reference sequence). The CDR3 runs 12 residues.

This clone has a handful of counts. Written as DNA, the CDR3 is TGTGCCAGCAGCTTGGTGGGACATGCAACTAATGAAAAACTGTTTTTT. Encoded protein: CASSLVGHATNEKLFF. This chain joins TRBV28 and TRBJ1-4; possibly TRBD1 for D (6 bases). Trimming stripped 6 bases from V and 0 bases from J, with 14 bases between. The CDR3 length is 16 residues. Germline-derived CDR1 and CDR2 are MDHEN and SYDVKM.

This clone was seen only once. The chain is built from TRBV6-5 and TRBJ1-4; D is unclear. Germline V CDR1 and CDR2: MNHEY, SVGAGI. CDR3 length: 14 amino acids. Trimming pared 0 bases from V and 8 bases from J, leaving 10 bases between. The CDR3 loop reads CASSYSGVGEKLFF. Here the CDR3 DNA reads TGTGCCAGCAGTTACTCAGGAGTAGGGGAAAAACTGTTTTTT.

This chain connects TRBV3-1 (or the pseudogene TRBV3-2) to TRBJ1-2, with no clear D. Trimming shortened V by 1 base and J by 2 bases, and 11 bases separated the two germline ends. Germline V gives CDR1 LGHDT, CDR2 YNNKEL (reference sequence). The CDR3 loop spans 15 amino acids. The CDR3 region is CASSQVDKTNYGYTF. The DNA for the CDR3 is TGTGCCAGCAGCCAAGTCGACAAAACGAACTATGGCTACACCTTC.

The rearrangement joins TRBV7-8 to TRBJ2-7; D is ambiguous. V lost 5 bases to trimming and J lost 3 bases, with 8 bases between them. CDR1 SGHVS and CDR2 FQNEAQ come from the germline V gene. CDR3 length: 12 residues. The CDR3 sequence: CASSLPFYEQYF. For the CDR3, the DNA is TGTGCCAGCAGCCTACCATTCTACGAGCAGTACTTC.

The chain combines TRBV6-5 with TRBJ1-1; 8 nucleotides agree with TRBD1. J lost 7 bases, V lost 5 bases, and 9 bases had no gene match. The germline CDR1 and CDR2 sequences are MNHEY and SVGAGI. The CDR3 is 14 amino acids. The CDR3 sequence: CASSTGAGGIEAFF. In nucleotides, the CDR3 is TGTGCCAGCAGTACTGGGGCAGGGGGCATTGAAGCTTTCTTT.